The present T cell receptor (beta chain) was sequenced within a study of cytomegalovirus exposure and HLA in healthy donors. General study results and limits: In an earlier analysis, most TCR beta V segments were productive about 87% or about 30% of the time. Cytomegalovirus-associated status was assigned to around 160 TCR beta chains. The study found most TCR sequences rare, yet found some public TCRs in many donors.

A remark on this clone: Its antigen is not identified.

This PCR relied on a set of 60 Vbeta primers and 13 Jbeta primers. Data came from immunoSEQ multiplex PCR; TCRdb stores just in-frame clones and leaves some out. The table records 80,000 to 90,000 clones, 60% to 80% of them present only once. The sequence came from a man aged 40-50 years in good health and CMV-seronegative. Sequenced: PBMCs.

The CDR3 reads CASSENRHTDTQYF. CDR3 DNA: TGTGCCAGCAGTGAAAACAGGCACACAGATACGCAGTATTTT. This rearrangement joins TRBV2 to TRBJ2-3, with a weak D call TRBD1 (5 bases). Germline V CDR1 and CDR2: SNHLY, FYNNEI. The CDR3 sequence is 14 residues long. V shed 2 bases and J shed 2 bases, with 8 bases lying between them.